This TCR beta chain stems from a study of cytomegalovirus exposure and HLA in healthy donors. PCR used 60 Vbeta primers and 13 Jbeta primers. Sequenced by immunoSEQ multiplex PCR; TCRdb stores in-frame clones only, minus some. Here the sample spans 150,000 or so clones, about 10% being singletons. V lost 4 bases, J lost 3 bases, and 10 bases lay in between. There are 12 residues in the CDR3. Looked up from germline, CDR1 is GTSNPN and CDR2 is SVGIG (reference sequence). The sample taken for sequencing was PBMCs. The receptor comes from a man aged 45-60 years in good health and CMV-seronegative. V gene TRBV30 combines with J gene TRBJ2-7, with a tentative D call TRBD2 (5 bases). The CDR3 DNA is TGTGCCTGGAACCTTGGGAGCTACGAGCAGTACTTC. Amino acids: CAWNLGSYEQYF. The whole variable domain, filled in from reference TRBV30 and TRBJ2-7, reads SQTIHQWPATLVQPVGSPLSLECTVEGTSNPNLYWYRQAAGRGLQLLFYSVGIGQISSEVPQNLSASRPQDRQFILSSKKLLLSDSGFYLCAWNLGSYEQYFGPGTRLTVT.